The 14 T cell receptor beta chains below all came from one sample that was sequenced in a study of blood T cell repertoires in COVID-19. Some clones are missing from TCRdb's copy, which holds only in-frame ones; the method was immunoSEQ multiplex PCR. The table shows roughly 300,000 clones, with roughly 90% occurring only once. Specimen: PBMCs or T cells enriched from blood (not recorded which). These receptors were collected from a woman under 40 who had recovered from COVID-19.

DNA for the CDR3: TGTGCCACCAGCGATACAGGGGTTTTGAACACTGAAGCTTTCTTT. It yields the protein CATSDTGVLNTEAFF. The chain uses TRBV15 and TRBJ1-1; TRBD1 matches 7 bases. Trimming cost V 5 bases and J 0 bases; bases outside gene matches: 6. Germline assignment: CDR1 LNHNV and CDR2 YYDKDF (reference sequence). The CDR3 runs to 15 residues.

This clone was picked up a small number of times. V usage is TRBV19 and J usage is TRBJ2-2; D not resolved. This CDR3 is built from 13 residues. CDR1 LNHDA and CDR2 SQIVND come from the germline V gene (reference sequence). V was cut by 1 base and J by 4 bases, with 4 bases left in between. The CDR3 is CASSIGGTGELFF. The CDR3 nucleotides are TGTGCCAGTAGTATAGGCGGCACCGGGGAGCTGTTTTTT.

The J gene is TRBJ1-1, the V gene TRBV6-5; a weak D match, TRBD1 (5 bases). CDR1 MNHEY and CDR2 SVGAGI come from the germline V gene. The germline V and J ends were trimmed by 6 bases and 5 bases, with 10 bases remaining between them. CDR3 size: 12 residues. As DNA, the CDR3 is TGTGCCAGCAGGTCGGGGGTAACTGAAGCTTTCTTT. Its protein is CASRSGVTEAFF.

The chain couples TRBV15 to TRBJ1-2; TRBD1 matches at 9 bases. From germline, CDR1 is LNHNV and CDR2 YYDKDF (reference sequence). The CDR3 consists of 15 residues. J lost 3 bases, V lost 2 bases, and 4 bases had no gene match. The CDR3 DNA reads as TGTGCCACCAGCAGACAAAACAGGGGGCACTATGGCTACACCTTC. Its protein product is CATSRQNRGHYGYTF.

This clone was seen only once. The CDR3 nucleotides read TGTGCCAGCAGTGAATATTTTGGACAGGGGACCAACGAGCAGTACTTC. Its translation: CASSEYFGQGTNEQYF. The V call is TRBV25-1, the J call TRBJ2-7; TRBD1 matches at 9 bases. V lost 0 bases, J lost 5 bases, and 8 bases stayed unmatched. The CDR3 runs 16 residues. Germline values: CDR1 MGHDK, CDR2 SYGVNS.

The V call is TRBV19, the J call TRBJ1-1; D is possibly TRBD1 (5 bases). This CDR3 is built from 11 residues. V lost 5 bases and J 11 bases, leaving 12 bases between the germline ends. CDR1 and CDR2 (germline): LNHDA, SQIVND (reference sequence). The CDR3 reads CASSSRRGAFF. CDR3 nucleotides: TGTGCCAGTAGTTCGCGTAGGGGTGCTTTCTTT.

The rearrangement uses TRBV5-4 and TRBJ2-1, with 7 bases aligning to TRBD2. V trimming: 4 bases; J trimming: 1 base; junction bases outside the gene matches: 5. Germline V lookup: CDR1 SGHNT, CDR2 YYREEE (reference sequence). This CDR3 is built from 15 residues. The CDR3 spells CASSLRAGSYNEQFF. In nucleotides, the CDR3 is TGTGCCAGCAGCCTTCGAGCGGGATCCTACAATGAGCAGTTCTTC. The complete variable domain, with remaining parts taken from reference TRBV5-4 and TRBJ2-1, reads ETGVTQSPTHLIKTRGQQVTLRCSSQSGHNTVSWYQQALGQGPQFIFQYYREEENGRGNFPPRFSGLQFPNYSSELNVNALELDDSALYLCASSLRAGSYNEQFFGPGTRLTVL.

The CDR3 nucleotides read TGTGCCATCAGTGGGGTCGGGGGGCCAAACTATGGCTACACCTTC. It translates to CAISGVGGPNYGYTF. V gene TRBV10-3 combines with J gene TRBJ1-2; D is perhaps TRBD1 (6 bases). Germline V gene sequence: CDR1 ENHRY, CDR2 SYGVKD. The CDR3 runs 15 residues. V lost 4 bases to trimming and J lost 2 bases, with 14 bases between them.

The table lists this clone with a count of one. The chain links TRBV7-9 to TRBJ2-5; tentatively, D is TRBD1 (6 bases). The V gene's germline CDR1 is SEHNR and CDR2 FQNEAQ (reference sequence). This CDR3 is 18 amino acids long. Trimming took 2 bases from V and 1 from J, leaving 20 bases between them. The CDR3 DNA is TGTGCCAGCAGCTTATTTCCCCTGAGGGGGACGATCCAAGAGACCCAGTACTTC. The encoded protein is CASSLFPLRGTIQETQYF.

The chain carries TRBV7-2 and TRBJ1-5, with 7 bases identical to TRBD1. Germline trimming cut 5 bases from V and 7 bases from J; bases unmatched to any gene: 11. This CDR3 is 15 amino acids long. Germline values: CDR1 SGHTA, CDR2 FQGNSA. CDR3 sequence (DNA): TGTGCCAGCAGCCCCCTTACAGGGGTCGGCCAGCCCCAGCATTTT. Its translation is CASSPLTGVGQPQHF.

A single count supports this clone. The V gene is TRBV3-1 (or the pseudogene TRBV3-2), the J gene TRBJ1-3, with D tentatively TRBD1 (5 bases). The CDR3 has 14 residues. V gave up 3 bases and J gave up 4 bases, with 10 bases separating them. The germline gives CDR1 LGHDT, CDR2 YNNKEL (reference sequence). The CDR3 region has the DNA TGTGCCAGCAGCCACGGGACTGGAGGAAACACCATATATTTT. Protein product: CASSHGTGGNTIYF.

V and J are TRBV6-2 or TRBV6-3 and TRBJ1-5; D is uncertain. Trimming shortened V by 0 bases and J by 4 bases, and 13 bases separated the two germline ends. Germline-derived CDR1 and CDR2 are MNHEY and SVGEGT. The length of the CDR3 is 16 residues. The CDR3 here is CASSYSRLADNQPQHF. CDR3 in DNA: TGTGCCAGCAGTTACTCGAGGTTGGCCGATAATCAGCCCCAGCATTTT.

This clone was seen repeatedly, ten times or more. CDR3 loop: CASARKTLAKNIQYF. The DNA of the CDR3 is TGTGCCAGCGCCAGAAAGACTCTAGCCAAAAACATTCAGTACTTC. The V gene is TRBV27, the J gene TRBJ2-4, with D unresolved. The CDR3 spans 15 residues. The V gene lost 8 bases and the J gene lost 0 bases, with 14 bases spanning the gap. Germline CDR1 is MNHEY and CDR2 is SMNVEV (reference sequence).

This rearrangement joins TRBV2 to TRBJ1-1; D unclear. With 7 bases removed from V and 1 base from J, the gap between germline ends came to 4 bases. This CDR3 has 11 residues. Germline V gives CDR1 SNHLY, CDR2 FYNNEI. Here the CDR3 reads CASTGNTEAFF. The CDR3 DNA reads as TGTGCCAGCACGGGGAACACTGAAGCTTTCTTT.